This T cell receptor beta chain was recorded in a study of blood T cell repertoires in COVID-19. Study-wide background: The cDNA or gDNA used as material had been derived from T cells, B-cell-depleted T cells, or PBMCs.

Original processing notes: Reference gene primer amplification in the assay estimated nucleated cell counts. Some clones are missing from TCRdb's copy, which holds only in-frame ones; the method was immunoSEQ multiplex PCR. From that table come the V and J calls and clone size; the DNA was used to work out D and trimming. The sample consists of approximately 37,000 clones, around 86% of them appearing once. Germline CDR1 is SGHTA and CDR2 is FQGNSA. Trimming cost V 4 bases and J 0 bases; bases outside gene matches: 2. This CDR3 comprises 15 residues. The source material was peripheral blood. The chain recombines TRBV7-2 with TRBJ2-2; 7 bases agree with TRBD1. This sequence was found in a man aged 50 or older with active COVID-19. As DNA, the CDR3 is TGTGCCAGCAGCTCAGGACAGGCGAACACCGGGGAGCTGTTTTTT. Translation gives CASSSGQANTGELFF.